This TCR beta chain was captured in a study of cytomegalovirus exposure and HLA in healthy donors. Regarding the study as a whole: Sequence variants that were highly shared formed a cluster that was likely a sequencing artifact. Presence/absence analyses supposed approximately even sequencing depth among donors.

A multiplex PCR was run with 60 Vbeta primers and 13 Jbeta primers. Original processing methods: Approximately 78 million unique TCR beta chains, some 10 million of them shared, were counted by a later analysis. Method: immunoSEQ multiplex PCR; TCRdb's copy keeps in-frame clones and lacks some. Clone size and V and J calls were adopted from that table, with D and trimming inferred from the DNA. The sample shows approximately 130,000 clones, about 74% of them seen only once. A remark on this clone: Its antigen is not known.

The sequenced sample was PBMCs. This clonotype was sampled from a man aged 25 to 40 in good health and CMV-seronegative.

The CDR3 nucleotides read TGTGCCAGCAGCTTTGCACTAGCGGGAGTTGGGGATGAGCAGTTCTTC. This codes for CASSFALAGVGDEQFF. The V and J genes are TRBV7-9 and TRBJ2-1; TRBD2 aligns across 11 bases. V trimming: 3 bases; J trimming: 8 bases; junction bases outside the gene matches: 9. CDR3 length: 16 residues. CDR1 is SEHNR, CDR2 FQNEAQ, per germline (reference sequence). Full variable domain (outside the CDR3, taken from reference TRBV7-9 and TRBJ2-1): DTGVSQNPRHKITKRGQNVTFRCDPISEHNRLYWYRQTLGQGPEFLTYFQNEAQLEKSRLLSDRFSAERPKGSFSTLEIQRTEQGDSAMYLCASSFALAGVGDEQFFGPGTRLTVL.